A single sample is the source of the 5 T cell receptor beta chains below, sequenced in a study of T-cell reconstitution after alpha-beta-depleted transplantation in children. Unique molecular identifiers were incorporated into the prepared TCRbeta library. In TCRdb, the PCR reads were re-called with MiXCR into one record per CDR3 protein. The sample yields 550,000 to 800,000 distinct CDR3 sequences, less than 15% seen once. The sample in question was PBMCs, obtained before TCRalphabeta/CD19-depleted stem cell transplant. The receptors originated from a girl aged 2 to 10 with congenital amegakaryocytic thrombocytopenia, due to receive a stem cell transplant.

The sample holds many counts of this clonotype. The chain has TRBV7-2 and TRBJ2-7; weak D call: TRBD1 (5 bases). Trimming cost V 5 bases and J 2 bases, with 13 bases left between them. Germline V gives CDR1 SGHTA, CDR2 FQGNSA. The CDR3 sequence is 14 residues long. Here the CDR3 reads CASSEVPGPYEQYF. DNA of the CDR3: TGTGCCAGCAGCGAAGTACCAGGGCCCTACGAGCAGTACTTC.

The rearrangement links TRBV27 to TRBJ2-7; TRBD1 agrees at 8 bases. CDR3 length equals 16 residues. V dropped 3 bases and J dropped 2; count of bases not matched to a gene: 9. Germline V lookup: CDR1 MNHEY, CDR2 SMNVEV (reference sequence). In DNA form, the CDR3 reads TGTGCCAGCAGTTTGATAGGCACAGGGGGTCCCTACGAGCAGTACTTC. Encoded protein: CASSLIGTGGPYEQYF.

The V and J genes are TRBV10-3 and TRBJ1-1; 7 nucleotides align to TRBD1. The germline gives CDR1 ENHRY, CDR2 SYGVKD. Trimming cost V 3 bases and J 1 base; bases outside gene matches: 5. The CDR3 has 15 residues. The CDR3 nucleotides are TGTGCCATCAGTGAACGCCCAGGGGGGAACACTGAAGCTTTCTTT. It encodes CAISERPGGNTEAFF.

The sample holds a few counts of this clonotype. The rearrangement links TRBV29-1 to TRBJ2-1; 7 bases match TRBD1. This CDR3 has 15 amino acids. Germline V lookup: CDR1 SQVTM, CDR2 ANQGSEA. V was clipped by 3 bases and J by 13 bases; unmatched bases: 18. CDR3 amino acids: CSVEGTRDSANEQFF. The CDR3 DNA sequence: TGCAGCGTTGAGGGAACAAGGGACAGCGCCAACGAACAGTTCTTC.

This clonotype was seen ten or more times. The genes are TRBV29-1 and TRBJ1-2, with D uncertain. This CDR3 has 10 residues. The germline V gene encodes CDR1 SQVTM and CDR2 ANQGSEA. Trimming took 6 bases from V and 7 from J, leaving 9 bases between them. For the CDR3, the DNA is TGCAGCGTCGGTTCTGTTGGCTACACCTTC. It is translated as CSVGSVGYTF.